This note documents a single T cell receptor beta chain sequence. The antigen remains undetermined. These data belong to a study of graft-versus-host responses after intestinal transplantation. Across the study: Recipients had multivisceral, liver-intestinal, or isolated intestinal transplants. Every recipient had anti-thymocyte globulin induction and three to four years of tacrolimus plus steroids.

Germline V gene data show CDR1 as SEHNR and CDR2 as FQNEAQ (reference sequence). The CDR3 has 13 amino acids. V lost 2 bases and J 7 bases, leaving 11 bases between the germline ends. The data were produced by immunoSEQ multiplex PCR, yet TCRdb's version contains in-frame clones alone and is incomplete. The sample has about 120,000 clones, 90% seen once. Notes on the study in general: Early HvG declines after transplant were associated with peak circulating GvH clone levels. Investigators detected GvH clones in recipient marrow, with some emerging earlier in ileum or blood.

Sample: unstimulated CD4+ T cells sorted from spleen or lymph node cells, taken before intestinal transplant. The TCR was taken from a human donor who received an intestinal transplant. The chain carries TRBV7-9 and TRBJ1-2; D not resolved. The CDR3 sequence: CASSLYDFGGYTF. DNA for the CDR3: TGTGCCAGCAGCTTATACGACTTCGGTGGCTACACCTTC.